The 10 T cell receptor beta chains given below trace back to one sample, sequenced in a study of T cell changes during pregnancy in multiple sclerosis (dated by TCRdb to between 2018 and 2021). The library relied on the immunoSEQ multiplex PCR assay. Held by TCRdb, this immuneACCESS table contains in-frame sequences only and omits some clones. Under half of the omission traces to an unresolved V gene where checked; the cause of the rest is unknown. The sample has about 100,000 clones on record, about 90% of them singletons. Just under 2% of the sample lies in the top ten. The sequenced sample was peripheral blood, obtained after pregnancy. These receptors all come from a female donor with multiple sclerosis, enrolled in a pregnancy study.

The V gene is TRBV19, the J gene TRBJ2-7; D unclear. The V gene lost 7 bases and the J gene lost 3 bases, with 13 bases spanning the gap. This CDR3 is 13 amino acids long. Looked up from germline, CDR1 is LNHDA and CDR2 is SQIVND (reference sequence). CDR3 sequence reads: CASKSQEFYEQYF. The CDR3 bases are TGTGCCAGTAAGTCACAAGAATTCTACGAGCAGTACTTC.

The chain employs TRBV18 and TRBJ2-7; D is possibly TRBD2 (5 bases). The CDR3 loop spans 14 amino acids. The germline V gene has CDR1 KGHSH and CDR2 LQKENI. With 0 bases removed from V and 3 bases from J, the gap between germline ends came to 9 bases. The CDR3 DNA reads TGTGCCAGCTCACCACCGACCGGGATCTACGAGCAGTACTTC. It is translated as CASSPPTGIYEQYF.

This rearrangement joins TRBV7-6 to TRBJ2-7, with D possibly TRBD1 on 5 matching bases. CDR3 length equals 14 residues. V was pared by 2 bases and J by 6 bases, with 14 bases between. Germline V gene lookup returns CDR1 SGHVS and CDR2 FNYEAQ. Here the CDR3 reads CASSLSGPVAEQYF. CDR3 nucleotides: TGTGCCAGCAGCTTATCAGGGCCTGTAGCCGAGCAGTACTTC.

CDR3 DNA: TGTGCCAGCAGCGGCAGTGGGGGACAGAGCTCTTGGTCACCCCTCCACTTT. Protein: CASSGSGGQSSWSPLHF. The gene calls are TRBV5-4 and TRBJ1-6, with 7 bases identical to TRBD1. CDR3 length: 17 amino acids. The V and J ends lost 4 bases and 10 bases, in that order; junction bases with no gene match: 17. Germline V gives CDR1 SGHNT, CDR2 YYREEE (reference sequence).

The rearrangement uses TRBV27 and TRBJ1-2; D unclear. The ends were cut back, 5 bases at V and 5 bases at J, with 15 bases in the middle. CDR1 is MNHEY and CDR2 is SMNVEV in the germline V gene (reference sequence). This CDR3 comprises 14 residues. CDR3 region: CASSTTGSLYGYTF. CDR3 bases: TGTGCCAGCAGTACGACGGGGAGTCTGTATGGCTACACCTTC.

This CDR3 reads CASSLRRAAGDFEQYF. The CDR3 DNA reads as TGTGCCAGCAGCTTAAGAAGGGCAGCGGGAGACTTCGAGCAGTACTTC. The chain is built from TRBV7-8 and TRBJ2-7; 8 nucleotides agree with TRBD2. Germline V gene lookup returns CDR1 SGHVS and CDR2 FQNEAQ. V was pared by 2 bases and J by 6 bases, with 12 bases of the junction left unmatched. This CDR3 spans 16 amino acids.

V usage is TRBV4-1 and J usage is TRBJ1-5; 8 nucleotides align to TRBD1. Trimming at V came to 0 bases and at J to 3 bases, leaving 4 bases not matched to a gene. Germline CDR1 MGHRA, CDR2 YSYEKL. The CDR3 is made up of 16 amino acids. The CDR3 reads CASSQEGGQVNQPQHF. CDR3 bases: TGCGCCAGCAGCCAAGAGGGGGGACAGGTCAATCAGCCCCAGCATTTT.

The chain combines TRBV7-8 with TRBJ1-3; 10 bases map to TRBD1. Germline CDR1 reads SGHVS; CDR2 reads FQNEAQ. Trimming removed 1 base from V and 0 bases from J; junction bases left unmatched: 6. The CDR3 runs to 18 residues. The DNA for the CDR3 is TGTGCCAGCAGCTTAGGATCGACAGGGGGCCGCTCTGGAAACACCATATATTTT. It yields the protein CASSLGSTGGRSGNTIYF.

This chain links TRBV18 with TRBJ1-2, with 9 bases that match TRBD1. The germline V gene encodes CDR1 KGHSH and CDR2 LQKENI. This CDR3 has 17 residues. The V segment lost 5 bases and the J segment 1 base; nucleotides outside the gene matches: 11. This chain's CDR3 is CASSTGTGNLDNYGYTF. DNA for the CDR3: TGTGCCAGCTCAACCGGGACAGGGAACCTAGATAACTATGGCTACACCTTC.

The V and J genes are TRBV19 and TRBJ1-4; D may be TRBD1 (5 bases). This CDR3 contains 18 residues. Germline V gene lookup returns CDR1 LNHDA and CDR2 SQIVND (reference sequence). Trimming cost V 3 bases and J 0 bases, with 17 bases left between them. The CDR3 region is CASSMLVDTLATNEKLFF. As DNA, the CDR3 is TGTGCCAGTAGTATGTTAGTGGACACACTTGCAACTAATGAAAAACTGTTTTTT.